The subject of this entry is one T cell receptor (beta chain). Its antigen is not identified. The data stem from a study of T-cell memory formation after mild COVID-19. Findings of the study overall: Contracting clones, day 15 to 85, had balanced CD4/CD8, and later expanders favored CD4+. There were some responding clones in pre-infection memory, which suggested that cross-reactive memory had joined.

TCRdb reprocessed the 5' RACE reads with MiXCR, giving one entry per CDR3 protein. The repertoire has around 250,000 distinct CDR3 sequences, 9.4% of them found once; the top ten carry 20% to 25%. The CDR3 covers 14 residues. Losses at the gene ends were 6 bases for V and 2 bases for J; bases not matched to a gene: 3. Germline CDR1 SQVTM, CDR2 ANQGSEA. Specimen: PBMCs or a T cell subset sorted from them (not recorded which). The chain couples TRBV29-1 to TRBJ2-5, with TRBD2 matching over 13 bases. This TCR was recovered from a man in his late teens or twenties who had mild COVID-19 (a few samples of this study predate the infection). Cell type and time point are not known. The CDR3 nucleotides are TGCAGCGTCTCGACTAGCGGGGGGCAAGAGACCCAGTACTTC. This codes for CSVSTSGGQETQYF.